The rows below give T cell receptor beta chains drawn from one sample of a study of regulatory T cells in long-lasting Graves disease. MiXCR, run by TCRdb on the multiplex PCR reads, gives a single entry per CDR3 protein. The sample has about 460,000 distinct CDR3 sequences, approximately 22% seen once. The sequenced sample was peripheral blood mononuclear cells (PBMCs), obtained when the disease was refractory, from a patient treated with antithyroid drugs. The receptors derive from a female donor with Graves disease. The CDR3 runs from the conserved cysteine through the conserved F or W. Each record gives: clone size, J gene, V gene, CDR3 protein. Only part of the rows carry a size: once, few, many, or a class if the clone is expanded.

many,TRBJ1-2,TRBV3-1,CASSHPGGRYGYTF
few,TRBJ1-1,TRBV19,CASSSSGTLEAFF
once,TRBJ1-2,TRBV5-1,CASSGGGSEGYTF
many,TRBJ2-2,TRBV12-3/TRBV12-4,CASSPSMAGELFF
few,TRBJ2-5,TRBV7-2,CASSLQRGIQETQYF
.,TRBJ1-6,TRBV6-1,CASSGPPDRLYNSPLHF
.,TRBJ2-4,TRBV18,CASSPGQGKGYF
.,TRBJ1-5,TRBV20-1,CSADLGGNQPQHF
.,TRBJ2-5,TRBV20-1,CSARGGYSETQYF
many,TRBJ1-3,TRBV12-3/TRBV12-4,CASSLMGTTFGNTIYF
many,TRBJ1-1,TRBV28,CASSTHRLNTEAFF
many,TRBJ2-7,TRBV6-1,CASTIDGRLYEQYF
many,TRBJ1-2,TRBV28,CASSFAARGADYGYTF
many,TRBJ1-2,TRBV28,CASLRGYGYTF
.,TRBJ1-4,TRBV2,CASRDSPTNEKLFF
many,TRBJ2-7,TRBV11-2,CASSPLDSFYEQYF
many,TRBJ2-7,TRBV6-2/TRBV6-3,CASSYPIPGQGGLYEQYF
many,TRBJ2-5,TRBV12-3/TRBV12-4,CASGPGDEPETQYF
.,TRBJ2-5,TRBV6-1,CAGSRAPVETQYF
many,TRBJ1-2,TRBV28,CASNGETNYGYTF
many,TRBJ2-2,TRBV7-3,CASSFTHVKDRRTGELFF
.,TRBJ1-1,TRBV7-8,CASGTGRGNRNTEAFF
many,TRBJ2-7,TRBV6-1,CASSPNRDRRSYEQYF
.,TRBJ2-1,TRBV3-1,CASSQDLTAGEQFF
few,TRBJ1-6,TRBV5-5,CASSLEAGTLNSPLHF
.,TRBJ2-2,TRBV28,CASSISGTGELFF
many,TRBJ2-7,TRBV28,CASSFLAGLGRF
.,TRBJ1-5,TRBV7-2,CASSTDRGNQPQHF
many,TRBJ1-1,TRBV20-1,CSARDLGTGLNTEAFF
many,TRBJ1-1,TRBV6-1,CASRRLPGTGGATEAFF
few,TRBJ2-7,TRBV11-2,CASSPGRGTNEQYF
many,TRBJ1-2,TRBV29-1,CSVVPANRDRVGYTF
many,TRBJ2-7,TRBV28,CASRGTGESYEQYF
many,TRBJ1-4,TRBV28,CASSPLIGQGEGEKLFF
.,TRBJ2-5,TRBV20-1,CSAHGGQETQYF
many,TRBJ2-5,TRBV30,CAWRLAGPETQYF
many,TRBJ1-5,TRBV6-1,CASSDHRDQPQHF
few,TRBJ1-2,TRBV7-9,CASSFETEVGYTF
few,TRBJ2-7,TRBV7-2,CASSIRDRVSEQYF
.,TRBJ2-3,TRBV7-2,CASSAGLAGAITTSTDTQYF
few,TRBJ2-2,TRBV9,CASSVVSAGGELFF
.,TRBJ2-2,TRBV11-1,CASSLGQGETGELFF
few,TRBJ2-5,TRBV15,CAIWSGDPRRETQYF
few,TRBJ2-2,TRBV5-1,CASSVTTSPDTGELFF
.,TRBJ2-5,TRBV29-1,CSVVGQETQYF
.,TRBJ2-5,TRBV19,CASSRGLAPTQETQYF
.,TRBJ1-5,TRBV30,CAWSPDGNQPQHF
.,TRBJ2-5,TRBV13,CASSQSTSGARETQYF
few,TRBJ2-7,TRBV20-1,CSAMRPGQIYEQYF
many,TRBJ1-1,TRBV5-1,CASSFAGNTEAFF
few,TRBJ2-7,TRBV29-1,CSVRERRTAGEQYF
many,TRBJ1-1,TRBV6-4,CASSDTHGANTEAFF
.,TRBJ1-5,TRBV7-2,CASSLFGRKEPQHF
.,TRBJ1-4,TRBV15,CATSRDRTAEKLFF
.,TRBJ1-1,TRBV7-9,CASSPSQGITEAFF
few,TRBJ1-2,TRBV6-1,CASRRTDSNYGYTF
few,TRBJ1-4,TRBV7-2,CASFIQPNEKLFF
few,TRBJ2-7,TRBV5-6,CASSLKRKAYEQYF
many,TRBJ1-1,TRBV12-5,CASGFGLNTEAFF
many,TRBJ2-7,TRBV7-2,CASSSNGLAGTEQYF